This TCR beta chain emerged from a study of T cells after posttransplantation cyclophosphamide. Study-wide points: Later post-transplant blood repertoires were often dominated by donor CD8+ memory clones. Tissue-infiltrating T cells from skin or gut overlapped little with blood T cells. TRB clonality was highly associated with recipient CMV seropositivity and reactivation.

The assay was immunoSEQ multiplex PCR, and TCRdb's table has in-frame clones only and misses some. The sample shows roughly 10,000 clones, no singletons; the ten largest hold around 3.3%. By sample fraction, this clone is medium-sized. Its antigen remains unidentified. V lost 0 bases to trimming and J lost 0 bases; unmatched junction nucleotides: 0. Germline CDR1 SGHTS, CDR2 YDEGEE. The CDR3 is made up of 14 amino acids. Busulfan-fludarabine conditioning, marrow transplant, and cyclophosphamide on days +3 and +4 were administered. The sequences come from PBMCs, collected 350 to 370 days after allogeneic stem cell transplant with posttransplant cyclophosphamide. The chain has TRBV5-8 and TRBJ2-7; TRBD1 matches 7 bases. The receptor's source is a male patient aged 45-59 years who received an allogeneic stem cell transplant from a related donor and was CMV-positive. Part of the T cells may come from the graft donor. The CDR3 here is CASSLGDSSYEQYF. CDR3 coding DNA: TGTGCCAGCAGCTTGGGGGACAGCTCCTACGAGCAGTACTTC.